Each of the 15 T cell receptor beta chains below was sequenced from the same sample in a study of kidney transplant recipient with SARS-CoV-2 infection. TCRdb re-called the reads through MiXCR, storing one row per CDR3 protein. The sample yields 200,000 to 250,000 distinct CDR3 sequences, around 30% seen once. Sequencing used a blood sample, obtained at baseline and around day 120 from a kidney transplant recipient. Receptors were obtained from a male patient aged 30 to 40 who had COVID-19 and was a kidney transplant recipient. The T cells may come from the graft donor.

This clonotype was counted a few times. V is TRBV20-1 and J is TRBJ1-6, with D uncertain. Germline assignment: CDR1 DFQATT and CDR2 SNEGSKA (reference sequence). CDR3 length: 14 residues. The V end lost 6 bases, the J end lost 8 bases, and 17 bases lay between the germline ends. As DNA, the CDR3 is TGCAGTGCCGCCACCCCCCCCGCTTATTCACCCCTCCACTTT. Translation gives CSAATPPAYSPLHF.

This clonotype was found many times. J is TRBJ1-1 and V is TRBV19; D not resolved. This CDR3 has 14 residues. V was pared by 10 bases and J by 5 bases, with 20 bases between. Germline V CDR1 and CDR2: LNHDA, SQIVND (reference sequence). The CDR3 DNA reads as TGTGCCACGACCTTTACGACAACGGGGACTGAAGCTTTCTTT. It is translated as CATTFTTTGTEAFF.

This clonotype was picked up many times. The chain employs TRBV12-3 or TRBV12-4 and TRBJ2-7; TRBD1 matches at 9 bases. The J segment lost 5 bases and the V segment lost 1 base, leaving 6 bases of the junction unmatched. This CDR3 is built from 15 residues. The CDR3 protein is CASSLVGQGVDEQYF. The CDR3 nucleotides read TGTGCCAGCAGTTTAGTGGGACAGGGAGTCGACGAGCAGTACTTC.

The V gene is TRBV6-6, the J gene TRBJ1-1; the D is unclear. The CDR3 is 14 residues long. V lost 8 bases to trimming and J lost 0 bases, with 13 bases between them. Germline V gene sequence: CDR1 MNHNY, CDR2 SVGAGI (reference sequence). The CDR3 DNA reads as TGTGCCAGCGGAACCCGGGTGCTGAACACTGAAGCTTTCTTT. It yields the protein CASGTRVLNTEAFF.

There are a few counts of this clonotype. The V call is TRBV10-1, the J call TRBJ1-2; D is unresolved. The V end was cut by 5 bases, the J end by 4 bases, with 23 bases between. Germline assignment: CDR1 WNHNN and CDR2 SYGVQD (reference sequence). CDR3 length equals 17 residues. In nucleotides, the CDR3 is TGCGCCAGCAGTAAGATGAGAAGATCGCGAAAGACCTATGGCTACACCTTC. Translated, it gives CASSKMRRSRKTYGYTF.

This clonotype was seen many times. The CDR3: CASSPRRGPGANVLTF. The CDR3 coding sequence is TGTGCCAGCAGTCCCCGACGGGGCCCTGGGGCCAACGTCCTGACTTTC. This chain joins TRBV28 and TRBJ2-6; perhaps D is TRBD1 or TRBD2 (5 bases each). Germline V gene sequence: CDR1 MDHEN, CDR2 SYDVKM. This CDR3 has 16 residues. V dropped 5 bases and J dropped 2 bases, with 13 bases sitting between them. Full variable domain (missing parts from reference TRBV28 and TRBJ2-6): DVKVTQSSRYLVKRTGEKVFLECVQDMDHENMFWYRQDPGLGLRLIYFSYDVKMKEKGDIPEGYSVSREKKERFSLILESASTNQTSMYLCASSPRRGPGANVLTFGAGSRLTVL.

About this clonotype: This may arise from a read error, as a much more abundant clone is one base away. The CDR3 reads CASGPRTGGGEAFF. In DNA form, the CDR3 reads TGTGCCAGCGGCCCCAGGACAGGGGGCGGTGAAGCTTTCTTT. V is TRBV5-6 and J is TRBJ1-1; 11 bases align to TRBD1. Germline V gene data show CDR1 as SGHDT and CDR2 as YYEEEE. CDR3 length: 14 residues. The V gene end was trimmed by 7 bases and the J gene end by 7 bases; junction bases not matched to a gene: 9. Full variable domain (missing parts from reference TRBV5-6 and TRBJ1-1): DAGVTQSPTHLIKTRGQQVTLRCSPKSGHDTVSWYQQALGQGPQFIFQYYEEEERQRGNFPDRFSGHQFPNYSSELNVNALLLGDSALYLCASGPRTGGGEAFFGQGTRLTVV.

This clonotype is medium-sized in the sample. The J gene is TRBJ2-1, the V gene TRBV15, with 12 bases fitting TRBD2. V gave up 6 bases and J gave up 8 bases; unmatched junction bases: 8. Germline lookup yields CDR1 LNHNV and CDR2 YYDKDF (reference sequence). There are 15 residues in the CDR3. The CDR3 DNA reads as TGTGCCACCAGTCGAGCTAGCGGGAGGGCCGATGAGCAGTTCTTC. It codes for CATSRASGRADEQFF.

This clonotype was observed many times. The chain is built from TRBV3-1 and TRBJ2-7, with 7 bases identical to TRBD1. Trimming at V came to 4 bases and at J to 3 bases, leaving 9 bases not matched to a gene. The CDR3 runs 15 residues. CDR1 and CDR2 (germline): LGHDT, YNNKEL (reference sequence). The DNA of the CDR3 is TGTGCCAGCAGCCCCGAAGGGGGCTCCTTCTACGAGCAGTACTTC. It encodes CASSPEGGSFYEQYF.

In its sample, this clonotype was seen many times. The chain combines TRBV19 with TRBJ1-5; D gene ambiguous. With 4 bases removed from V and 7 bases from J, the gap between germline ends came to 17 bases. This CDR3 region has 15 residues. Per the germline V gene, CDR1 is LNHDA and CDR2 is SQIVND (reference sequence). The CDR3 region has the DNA TGTGCCAGTAGTACCGGATGGGAATGGGGACAGCCCCAGCATTTT. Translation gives CASSTGWEWGQPQHF.

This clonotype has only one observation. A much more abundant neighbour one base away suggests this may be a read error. CDR3 sequence (DNA): TGTGCCAGTAGTATCGGAAGGGTGAGGGCCAATCAGCCCCAGCATTTT. This gives the protein CASSIGRVRANQPQHF. V and J are TRBV19 and TRBJ1-5; D is uncertain. This CDR3 spans 16 amino acids. The V gene's germline CDR1 is LNHDA and CDR2 SQIVND (reference sequence). V lost 3 bases and J 3 bases, leaving 15 bases between the germline ends.

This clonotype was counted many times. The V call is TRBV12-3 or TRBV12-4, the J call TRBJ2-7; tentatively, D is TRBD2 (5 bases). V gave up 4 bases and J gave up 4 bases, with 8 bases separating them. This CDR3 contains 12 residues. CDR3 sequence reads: CASSSGLYEQYF. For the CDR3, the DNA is TGTGCCAGCAGTTCCGGACTGTACGAGCAGTACTTC.

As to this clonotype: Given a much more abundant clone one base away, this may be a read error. CDR3 residues: CSVDLSVGRSEQFF. CDR3 coding DNA: TGCAGCGTTGATTTAAGTGTGGGTCGGAGTGAGCAGTTCTTC. The chain employs TRBV29-1 and TRBJ2-1, with D unresolved. Germline-derived CDR1 and CDR2 are SQVTM and ANQGSEA. This CDR3 is 14 amino acids long. The germline V and J ends were trimmed by 3 bases and 9 bases, with 18 bases remaining between them.

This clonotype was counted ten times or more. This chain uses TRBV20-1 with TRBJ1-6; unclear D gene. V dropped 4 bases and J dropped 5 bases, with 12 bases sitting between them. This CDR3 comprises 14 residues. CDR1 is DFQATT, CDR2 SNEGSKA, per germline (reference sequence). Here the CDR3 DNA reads TGCAGTGCTATTCTGCGGAGGGATAATTCACCCCTCCACTTT. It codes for CSAILRRDNSPLHF.

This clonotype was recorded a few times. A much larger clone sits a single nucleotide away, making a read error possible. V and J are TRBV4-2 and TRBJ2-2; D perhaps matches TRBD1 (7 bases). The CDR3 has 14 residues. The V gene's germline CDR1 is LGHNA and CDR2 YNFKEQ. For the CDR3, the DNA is TGTGCCAGCAGCCAACAGACAGGGAGGAGGGAGCTGCTTTTT. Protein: CASSQQTGRRELLF.